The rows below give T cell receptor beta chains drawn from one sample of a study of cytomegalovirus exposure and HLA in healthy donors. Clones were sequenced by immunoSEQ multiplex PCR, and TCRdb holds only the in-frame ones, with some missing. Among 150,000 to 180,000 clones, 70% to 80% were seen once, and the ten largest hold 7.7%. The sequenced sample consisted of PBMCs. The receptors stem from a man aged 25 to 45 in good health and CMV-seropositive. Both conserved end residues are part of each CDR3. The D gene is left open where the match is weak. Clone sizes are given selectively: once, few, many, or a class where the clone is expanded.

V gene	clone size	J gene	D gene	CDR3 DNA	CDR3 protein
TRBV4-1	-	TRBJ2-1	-	TGCGCCAGCAGCCTTTCCCGTGATGAGCAGTTCTTC	CASSLSRDEQFF
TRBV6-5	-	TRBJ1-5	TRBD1	TGTGCCAGCAGTACTCGTGGACAGGGCTCCAGCCACCAGCATTTT	CASSTRGQGSSHQHF
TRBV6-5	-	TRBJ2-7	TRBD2	TGTGCCAGCAGTTCACTAGCGGGAGAGCCCTACGAGCAGTACTTC	CASSSLAGEPYEQYF
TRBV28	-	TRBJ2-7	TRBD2	TGTGCCAGCAGTCGTAGCGGGAGCCGTTACGAGCAGTACTTC	CASSRSGSRYEQYF
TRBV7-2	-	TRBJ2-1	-	TGTGCCAGCAGCCGGCAGGCTACTAATGAGCAGTTCTTC	CASSRQATNEQFF
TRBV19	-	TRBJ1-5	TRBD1	TGTGCCAGTAGTAGGTCAGGGGGCGGTCAGCCCCAGCATTTT	CASSRSGGGQPQHF
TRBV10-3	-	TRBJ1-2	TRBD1	TGTGCCATCGCCATACAGGGGGACTATGGCTACACCTTC	CAIAIQGDYGYTF
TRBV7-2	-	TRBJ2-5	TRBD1	TGTGCCAGCAGCCTGGACAGGGGGATTCAAGAGACCCAGTACTTC	CASSLDRGIQETQYF
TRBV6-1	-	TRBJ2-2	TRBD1	TGTGCCAGCAGTTTGGATGACAGGGACACCGGGGAGCTGTTTTTT	CASSLDDRDTGELFF
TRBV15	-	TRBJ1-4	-	TGTGCCACCAGGCTTACAGGGAATGAAAAACTGTTTTTT	CATRLTGNEKLFF
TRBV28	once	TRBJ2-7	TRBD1	TGTGCCAGCAGTTTCCCCCCGGACAGGGTAAGGTTCTACGAGCAGTACTTC	CASSFPPDRVRFYEQYF
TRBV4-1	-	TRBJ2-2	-	TGCGCCAGCAGCCAAAGACTGGACACCGGGGAGCTGTTTTTT	CASSQRLDTGELFF
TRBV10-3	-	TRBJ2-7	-	TGTGCCATCAGTGAGCAGGGCAACTACGAGCAGTACTTC	CAISEQGNYEQYF
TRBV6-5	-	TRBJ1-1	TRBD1	TGTGCCAGCAGACCCACTGACAGGGTGTACGCTTTCTTT	CASRPTDRVYAFF
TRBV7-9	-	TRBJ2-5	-	TGTGCCAGCAGGGATACGGGGTCACAAGAGACCCAGTACTTC	CASRDTGSQETQYF
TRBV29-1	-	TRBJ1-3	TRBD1	TGCAGCGTTGAGGAGGGGGCAACTGGAAACACCATATATTTT	CSVEEGATGNTIYF
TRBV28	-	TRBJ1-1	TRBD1	TGTGCCAGTCGGGGGGGACAGTTGAACACTGAAGCTTTCTTT	CASRGGQLNTEAFF
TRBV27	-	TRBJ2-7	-	TGTGCCAGCCGCCCAGGGCAGTCCTACGAGCAGTACTTC	CASRPGQSYEQYF
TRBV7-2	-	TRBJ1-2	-	TGTGCCAGCAGTTTTCCTCAGGAGGTCTATGGCTACACCTTC	CASSFPQEVYGYTF
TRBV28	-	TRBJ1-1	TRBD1	TGTGCCAGCAGTGCCTCGGCGGCCAGGGGGCTGATCGTGGAAGCTTTCTTT	CASSASAARGLIVEAFF
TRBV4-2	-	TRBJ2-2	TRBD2	TGTGCCAGCAGCCAACCCGGGGGGGTCGTCGGGGAGCTGTTTTTT	CASSQPGGVVGELFF
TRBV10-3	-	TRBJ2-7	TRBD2	TGTGCCATCAGTGTAACTAGCGGCTACGAGCAGTACTTC	CAISVTSGYEQYF
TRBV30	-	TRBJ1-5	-	TGTGCCTGGAGTTCAGACAGAAATCAGCCCCAGCATTTT	CAWSSDRNQPQHF
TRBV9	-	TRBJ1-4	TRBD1	TGTGCCAGCAGCCCCGGGACAGCGAGGAATGAAAAACTGTTTTTT	CASSPGTARNEKLFF
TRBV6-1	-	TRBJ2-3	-	TGTGCCAGCAGTGAAGCGCCAGGGACTGTGAGGCAGTATTTT	CASSEAPGTVRQYF
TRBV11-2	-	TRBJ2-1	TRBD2	TGTGCCAGCAGCGCGCAAGCGGGAGTTGCCGGGAATGAGCAGTTCTTC	CASSAQAGVAGNEQFF
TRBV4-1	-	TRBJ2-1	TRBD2	TGCGCCAGCAATCGAGCGGGGGGGCTCGACAATGAGCAGTTCTTC	CASNRAGGLDNEQFF
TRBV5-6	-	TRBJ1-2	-	TGTGCCAGCGGAGGGGTGGGGGAGGATTACTATGGCTACACCTTC	CASGGVGEDYYGYTF
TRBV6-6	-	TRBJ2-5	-	TGTGCCAGCAGTTACCCCAGGCCCGGAGAGACCCAGTACTTC	CASSYPRPGETQYF
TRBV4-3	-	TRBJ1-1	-	TGCGCCAGCAGCCAAGAAACAGGGATGAACACTGAAGCTTTCTTT	CASSQETGMNTEAFF
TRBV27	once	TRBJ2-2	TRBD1	TGTGCCAGCAGGGGGACAGCCGGCACCGGGGAGCTGTTTTTT	CASRGTAGTGELFF
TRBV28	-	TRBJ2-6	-	TGTGCCAGCAGTTTCAGGGGCCCTGGGGCCAACGTCCTGACTTTC	CASSFRGPGANVLTF
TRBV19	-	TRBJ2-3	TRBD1	TGTGCCAGTAGTATAAGACAGGGGGCCGGTGAGACAGATACGCAGTATTTT	CASSIRQGAGETDTQYF
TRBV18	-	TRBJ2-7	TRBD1	TGTGCCAGCTCACCACCGGGACAGGGGTTCGAGCAGTACTTC	CASSPPGQGFEQYF
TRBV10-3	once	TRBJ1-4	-	TGTGCCATCAGGGCAGGGCTAAATGAAAAACTGTTTTTT	CAIRAGLNEKLFF